One sample yielded the 16 T cell receptor beta chains listed below, sequenced in a study of human T cells and chemical hapten exposure. The time point is: patch test 1, 2 weeks after DPC sensitization. Treatment noted: therapeutic diphenylcyclopropenone sensitization with weekly scalp DPC. One entry per CDR3 protein, called by TCRdb with MiXCR from the RACE reads. The sample comprises under 200,000 distinct CDR3 sequences, about 14% of which are singletons, and about 1.8% rests with the top ten. The sequenced sample was whole blood, obtained in connection with sensitization to the hapten diphenylcyclopropenone (DPC). These receptors were taken from a woman aged 25 to 45 with alopecia areata. Some clones in this sample may be carry-over from other donors' samples.

This clonotype has a handful of counts. CDR3 amino acids: CASSQGPLTATNEKLFF. Here the CDR3 DNA reads TGCGCCAGCAGCCAAGGGCCTCTGACAGCAACTAATGAAAAACTGTTTTTT. The V and J genes are TRBV4-3 and TRBJ1-4; a weak D match, TRBD1 (5 bases). Trimming removed 1 base at V and 0 bases at J, with 12 bases between. The CDR3 length is 17 residues. Germline loops: CDR1 LGHNA, CDR2 YSLEER.

This clonotype was recorded once. This chain connects TRBV5-1 to TRBJ1-1; tentative D call: TRBD1 (6 bases). The CDR3 runs 14 residues. Germline V lookup: CDR1 SGHRS, CDR2 YFSETQ. Trimming removed 0 bases from V and 6 bases from J, with 12 bases in between. CDR3 region: CASSLAPGEAEAFF. DNA for the CDR3: TGCGCCAGCAGCTTGGCCCCAGGGGAGGCTGAAGCTTTCTTT.

The V call is TRBV12-5, the J call TRBJ2-1; TRBD1 matches 11 bases. Germline V lookup: CDR1 LGHNT, CDR2 FRNRAP. The CDR3 loop spans 14 amino acids. Trimming removed 5 bases from V and 7 bases from J; junction bases left unmatched: 4. The CDR3 sequence: CASGPGQGGNEQFF. As DNA, the CDR3 is TGTGCTAGTGGTCCGGGACAGGGGGGTAATGAGCAGTTCTTC.

This sequence joins TRBV5-4 and TRBJ2-3, with D possibly being TRBD2 (6 bases). The CDR3 runs 16 residues. Germline V lookup: CDR1 SGHNT, CDR2 YYREEE (reference sequence). The V end was cut by 0 bases, the J end by 6 bases, with 17 bases between. The CDR3 sequence: CASSLAGLRDPDTQYF. The CDR3 DNA follows: TGTGCCAGCAGCTTGGCTGGACTAAGGGATCCGGATACGCAGTATTTT.

This clonotype has ten or more counts. The rearrangement uses TRBV14 and TRBJ1-2; D perhaps matches TRBD1 (6 bases). In germline, CDR1 is SGHDN, CDR2 FVKESK. The CDR3 runs to 13 residues. Between the trimmed V and J ends, which lost 1 base and 5 bases, there was a span of 8 bases. CDR3 nucleotides: TGTGCCAGCAGCCAAGGCAGGGGATATGGCTACACCTTC. Translating it yields CASSQGRGYGYTF.

A few counts support this clonotype. V usage is TRBV11-2 and J usage is TRBJ1-1; TRBD1 is a possible D gene (5 bases). In germline, CDR1 is SGHAT, CDR2 FQNNGV. This CDR3 has 13 residues. Trimming took 5 bases from V and 1 from J, leaving 8 bases between them. DNA of the CDR3: TGTGCCAGCAGCCAACAGGCGAACACTGAAGCTTTCTTT. It specifies CASSQQANTEAFF.

This chain links TRBV7-2 with TRBJ2-4; D is unresolved. Germline V gene lookup returns CDR1 SGHTA and CDR2 FQGNSA. The CDR3 length is 12 residues. V lost 5 bases and J 5 bases, leaving 7 bases between the germline ends. Here the CDR3 reads CASSTGQNIQYF. The CDR3 region has the DNA TGTGCCAGCAGCACCGGGCAAAACATTCAGTACTTC.

This sequence joins TRBV6-2 or TRBV6-3 and TRBJ1-6; TRBD1 agrees at 8 bases. The length of the CDR3 is 13 residues. Trimming took 8 bases from V and 3 from J; bases not matched to a gene: 0. Per the germline V gene, CDR1 is MNHEY and CDR2 is SVGEGT. CDR3 region: CASGQGYNSPLHF. The CDR3 DNA reads TGTGCCAGCGGACAGGGCTATAATTCACCCCTCCACTTT.

This rearrangement joins TRBV5-1 to TRBJ2-5; 13 nucleotides align to TRBD2. Germline V CDR1 and CDR2: SGHRS, YFSETQ. V gave up 4 bases and J gave up 1 base; unmatched junction bases: 1. This CDR3 is built from 15 residues. CDR3 bases: TGCGCCAGCAGCCGACTAGCGGGGGGCCAAGAGACCCAGTACTTC. It translates to CASSRLAGGQETQYF.

The chain recombines TRBV4-2 with TRBJ2-1; 8 positions agree with TRBD2. CDR3 length equals 14 residues. V shed 1 base and J 7 bases; nucleotides not matched to a gene: 3. The germline CDR1 and CDR2 sequences are LGHNA and YNFKEQ. The CDR3 DNA follows: TGTGCCAGCAGCCAAGCGGGAGGGCCGAATGAGCAGTTCTTC. This encodes CASSQAGGPNEQFF.

The chain links TRBV9 to TRBJ2-2, with D tentatively TRBD1 (5 bases). Trimming cost V 0 bases and J 6 bases, with 12 bases left between them. Germline assignment: CDR1 SGDLS and CDR2 YYNGEE. The CDR3 runs 15 residues. DNA of the CDR3: TGTGCCAGCAGCGTAGCTCTGGGGCAAGCCGGGGAGCTGTTTTTT. Its protein is CASSVALGQAGELFF.

This chain links TRBV7-9 with TRBJ2-4; no clear D gene. Trimming pared 4 bases from V and 0 bases from J, leaving 7 bases between. In germline, CDR1 is SEHNR, CDR2 FQNEAQ (reference sequence). The CDR3 length is 14 residues. Here the CDR3 DNA reads TGTGCCAGCAGCTCCTTAGTAGCCAAAAACATTCAGTACTTC. This gives the protein CASSSLVAKNIQYF.

This sequence joins TRBV2 and TRBJ2-2; D not resolved. CDR1 and CDR2 from the germline V gene are SNHLY and FYNNEI. The CDR3 loop spans 14 amino acids. With 4 bases removed from V and 0 bases from J, the gap between germline ends came to 6 bases. In DNA, the CDR3 is TGTGCCAGCAGTGCCCTCTCGAACACCGGGGAGCTGTTTTTT. Translation gives CASSALSNTGELFF.

This clonotype was seen more than once but under ten times. V usage is TRBV7-2 and J usage is TRBJ2-1; 9 bases fit TRBD1. Germline loops: CDR1 SGHTA, CDR2 FQGNSA. V trimming: 5 bases; J trimming: 10 bases; junction bases outside the gene matches: 3. The CDR3 covers 12 residues. The CDR3 here is CASSPGQGEQFF. CDR3 nucleotide sequence: TGTGCCAGCAGCCCCGGACAGGGGGAGCAGTTCTTC.

This clonotype came up a few times. The J gene is TRBJ2-3, the V gene TRBV5-4, with D possibly matching TRBD1 (5 bases). With 7 bases removed from V and 4 bases from J, the gap between germline ends came to 13 bases. Germline lookup yields CDR1 SGHNT and CDR2 YYREEE (reference sequence). There are 13 residues in the CDR3. The DNA of the CDR3 is TGTGCCAGCGAATTAAAAGGGGCAGATACGCAGTATTTT. Its translation is CASELKGADTQYF.

In this sample, this clonotype turned up a few times. The gene calls are TRBV7-3 and TRBJ2-3; D call uncertain. Looked up from germline, CDR1 is SGHTA and CDR2 is FQGTGA. V was cut by 0 bases and J by 0 bases, with 7 bases left in between. The CDR3 sequence is 15 residues long. CDR3 nucleotides: TGTGCCAGCAGCTTAACGGGATCTAGCACAGATACGCAGTATTTT. This sequence encodes CASSLTGSSTDTQYF.